This entry is about one TCR beta chain. Clones were sequenced by immunoSEQ multiplex PCR, and TCRdb holds only the in-frame ones, with some missing. The table lists some 31,000 clones, around nine tenths of them singletons. The data derive from a study of stem cell transplantation in POMP-related autoinflammatory disease. Study-wide context: Defective thymoproteasomes were hypothesized to impair CD8+ T-cell positive selection.

V was clipped by 1 base and J by 5 bases, with 8 bases between them. The CDR3 runs 14 residues. Germline V lookup: CDR1 SNHLY, CDR2 FYNNEI. The chain couples TRBV2 to TRBJ1-4; D ambiguous. The TCR comes from a human donor with POMP-related autoinflammation and immune dysregulation (PRAID). Sequenced here: CD4+ T cells from PBMCs, sampled before stem cell transplantation. CDR3 DNA: TGTGCCAGCAGTGAAGATGTGGTGAATGAAAAACTGTTTTTT. Amino acids: CASSEDVVNEKLFF.